One sample yielded the 21 T cell receptor beta chains listed below, sequenced in a study of shared clonotypes between healthy human individuals. Naive-designated CD8 cells lacked CD45RO, were positively enriched for CCR7, and omitted terminally differentiated effector memory CD45RA+ cells. Produced via immunoSEQ multiplex PCR; TCRdb's table is partial and in-frame only. The table includes nearly 600,000 clones, 95% to 96% detected once. The sequencing input was naive CD8+ T cells sorted from blood. The origin of the receptors is a woman younger than 45 in good health.

The V call is TRBV5-1, the J call TRBJ2-3, with 10 bases fitting TRBD2. The V and J ends lost 1 base and 1 base, in that order; junction bases with no gene match: 0. This CDR3 contains 15 residues. CDR1 is SGHRS, CDR2 YFSETQ, per germline. The CDR3 nucleotides read TGCGCCAGCAGCTTGACTAGCGGGGGCACAGATACGCAGTATTTT. It yields the protein CASSLTSGGTDTQYF.

The V gene is TRBV6-1, the J gene TRBJ2-2; no firm D call. The germline gives CDR1 MNHNS, CDR2 SASEGT. CDR3 length: 15 amino acids. Trimming stripped 2 bases from V and 1 base from J, with 8 bases between. Here the CDR3 reads CASSEWLLNTGELFF. The CDR3 bases are TGTGCCAGCAGTGAATGGTTGCTGAACACCGGGGAGCTGTTTTTT.

The CDR3 sequence: CASSPVGTSGNTIYF. The CDR3 region has the DNA TGCGCCAGCAGCCCCGTTGGAACCTCTGGAAACACCATATATTTT. The chain recombines TRBV5-1 with TRBJ1-3; D ambiguous. There are 15 residues in the CDR3. Germline CDR1 and CDR2: SGHRS and YFSETQ. Trimming pared 4 bases from V and 0 bases from J, leaving 11 bases between.

This clone came up a few times. The CDR3 bases are TGCGCCAGCAGCACTGAGACAGGGGAGGGCTATGGCTACACCTTC. Amino acids: CASSTETGEGYGYTF. This chain uses TRBV5-1 with TRBJ1-2; TRBD1 matches 8 bases. Germline-derived CDR1 and CDR2 are SGHRS and YFSETQ. CDR3 size: 15 residues. Losses at the gene ends were 4 bases for V and 4 bases for J; bases not matched to a gene: 9.

The rearrangement uses TRBV15 and TRBJ2-7; 7 nucleotides match TRBD1. There are 14 residues in the CDR3. CDR1 and CDR2 (germline): LNHNV, YYDKDF (reference sequence). The trim removed 7 bases at V and 1 base at J, leaving 7 bases unmatched. For the CDR3, the DNA is TGTGCCACCACTTTGGACAGGAGTTCCTACGAGCAGTACTTC. Translation gives CATTLDRSSYEQYF.

The chain recombines TRBV5-1 with TRBJ2-1, with 9 positions matching TRBD1. The CDR3 extends over 15 amino acids. Germline V lookup: CDR1 SGHRS, CDR2 YFSETQ. With V trimmed by 4 bases and J by 6 bases, 8 bases remained unmatched. The CDR3 sequence: CASSPDRGSVNEQFF. As DNA, the CDR3 is TGCGCCAGCAGCCCGGACAGGGGTTCGGTCAATGAGCAGTTCTTC.

CDR3 in DNA: TGTGCCAGCAGCTTCGGCCTAAACCTTGAAGCTTTCTTT. This encodes CASSFGLNLEAFF. The chain couples TRBV5-4 to TRBJ1-1; D remains unclear. With 2 bases removed from V and 7 bases from J, the gap between germline ends came to 12 bases. The CDR3 contains 13 residues. Germline V CDR1 and CDR2: SGHNT, YYREEE (reference sequence).

This sequence joins TRBV4-2 and TRBJ2-1, with 8 bases that match TRBD2. Germline lookup yields CDR1 LGHNA and CDR2 YNFKEQ. Trimming took 1 base from V and 0 from J; bases not matched to a gene: 2. The CDR3 extends over 16 amino acids. CDR3 sequence reads: CASSQGSGSSYNEQFF. In nucleotides, the CDR3 is TGTGCCAGCAGCCAAGGGAGCGGGAGCTCCTACAATGAGCAGTTCTTC.

The CDR3 DNA sequence: TGTGCCAGTAGCGACTCAGGCTCCGAAGGTTACGAGCAGTACTTC. The encoded protein is CASSDSGSEGYEQYF. This chain uses TRBV19 with TRBJ2-7; D is uncertain. The CDR3 spans 15 residues. Germline V lookup: CDR1 LNHDA, CDR2 SQIVND (reference sequence). The ends were cut back, 6 bases at V and 4 bases at J, with 19 bases in the middle.

This clone showed up just once. This chain joins TRBV6-5 and TRBJ2-7, with TRBD1 matching 8 bases. Germline values: CDR1 MNHEY, CDR2 SVGAGI. Losses at the gene ends were 5 bases for V and 5 bases for J; bases not matched to a gene: 8. This CDR3 has 14 residues. The CDR3 protein is CASSRPPGGDEQYF. The CDR3 nucleotides read TGTGCCAGCAGTCGACCCCCAGGGGGCGACGAGCAGTACTTC.

V usage is TRBV5-6 and J usage is TRBJ2-2, with D unresolved. V was trimmed by 4 bases and J by 5 bases, leaving 18 bases between them. CDR3 length: 16 amino acids. Germline loops: CDR1 SGHDT, CDR2 YYEEEE. The CDR3 spells CASSPRAGGETGELFF. The CDR3 DNA is TGTGCCAGCAGCCCTCGAGCAGGTGGGGAAACCGGGGAGCTGTTTTTT.

The rearrangement uses TRBV28 and TRBJ1-2, with 10 nucleotides matching TRBD1. Germline lookup yields CDR1 MDHEN and CDR2 SYDVKM. The CDR3 totals 14 residues. V gave up 3 bases and J gave up 8 bases; unmatched junction bases: 6. The CDR3 sequence is CASSFMTGGRGYTF. Written as DNA, the CDR3 is TGTGCCAGCAGTTTTATGACAGGGGGCCGCGGCTACACCTTC.

J is TRBJ2-2 and V is TRBV27; possibly TRBD2 for D (7 bases). Germline CDR1 reads MNHEY; CDR2 reads SMNVEV (reference sequence). CDR3 length equals 15 residues. With 8 bases removed from V and 4 bases from J, the gap between germline ends came to 17 bases. The CDR3: CASSYEGGRTGELFF. CDR3 bases: TGTGCCAGCTCTTACGAGGGGGGGCGCACCGGGGAGCTGTTTTTT.

The rearrangement links TRBV7-3 to TRBJ2-7; weak D call: TRBD2 (6 bases). CDR3 length equals 15 residues. Germline V gene data show CDR1 as SGHTA and CDR2 as FQGTGA. Trimming removed 2 bases at V and 3 bases at J, with 14 bases between. The CDR3 protein is CASSLRGDSYYEQYF. CDR3 nucleotide sequence: TGTGCCAGCAGCTTACGAGGGGACTCCTACTACGAGCAGTACTTC. Full variable domain (rest looked up from reference TRBV7-3 and TRBJ2-7): GAGVSQTPSNKVTEKGKYVELRCDPISGHTALYWYRQSLGQGPEFLIYFQGTGAADDSGLPNDRFFAVRPEGSVSTLKIQRTERGDSAVYLCASSLRGDSYYEQYFGPGTRLTVT.

The chain has TRBV29-1 and TRBJ2-5, with TRBD2 identical over 7 bases. Near its end, the DNA agrees better with TRBJ2-7, so the J call may be wrong. Per the germline V gene, CDR1 is SQVTM and CDR2 is ANQGSEA. The CDR3 spans 14 residues. The CDR3 protein is CSVELADATYEQYF. The CDR3 region has the DNA TGCAGCGTTGAACTAGCGGACGCAACCTACGAGCAGTACTTC.

The genes are TRBV9 and TRBJ2-7; D gene uncertain. The CDR3 totals 13 residues. V was shortened by 2 bases and J by 4 bases, with 10 bases between the two germline ends. Per germline, CDR1 SGDLS and CDR2 YYNGEE. The CDR3 reads CASSVYPSYEQYF. In DNA, the CDR3 is TGTGCCAGCAGCGTTTACCCCAGTTACGAGCAGTACTTC.

This chain joins TRBV11-2 and TRBJ2-7; 7 nucleotides line up with TRBD2. CDR1 is SGHAT and CDR2 is FQNNGV in the germline V gene. Trimming cost V 4 bases and J 5 bases; bases outside gene matches: 11. CDR3 length: 15 amino acids. The CDR3: CASSYLSRGYHEQYF. The CDR3 coding sequence is TGTGCCAGCAGCTACTTATCGCGGGGGTATCACGAGCAGTACTTC.

The chain combines TRBV6-4 with TRBJ2-1; D remains ambiguous. Trimming shortened V by 0 bases and J by 10 bases, and 7 bases separated the two germline ends. Germline CDR1 and CDR2: MRHNA and SNTAGT. CDR3 length: 12 residues. The CDR3 sequence is CASSDSGGEQFF. The CDR3 DNA reads TGTGCCAGCAGTGACTCTGGTGGGGAGCAGTTCTTC.

This chain joins TRBV5-4 and TRBJ2-2; TRBD2 agrees at 8 bases. V lost 3 bases, J lost 1 base, and 14 bases stayed unmatched. CDR1 is SGHNT and CDR2 is YYREEE in the germline V gene (reference sequence). The CDR3 loop spans 19 amino acids. CDR3 sequence reads: CASSWEGPWREENTGELFF. In DNA form, the CDR3 reads TGTGCCAGCAGCTGGGAAGGACCCTGGCGGGAGGAGAACACCGGGGAGCTGTTTTTT.

V and J are TRBV7-9 and TRBJ2-7, with D maybe TRBD2 (6 bases). The V end was cut by 8 bases, the J end by 2 bases, with 10 bases between. This CDR3 has 12 amino acids. Germline values: CDR1 SEHNR, CDR2 FQNEAQ (reference sequence). The CDR3 bases are TGTGCCAGCGAAGGAGGGGCCTACGAGCAGTACTTC. This sequence encodes CASEGGAYEQYF.

The CDR3 is CASSPRDHPGEQYF. The CDR3 region has the DNA TGTGCCAGCAGCCCCCGGGACCACCCCGGCGAGCAGTACTTC. The chain employs TRBV11-3 and TRBJ2-7; D assignment may be TRBD1 or TRBD2 (5 bases each). The CDR3 length is 14 residues. Trimming shortened V by 5 bases and J by 6 bases, and 17 bases separated the two germline ends. Germline V gene lookup returns CDR1 SGHNT and CDR2 YENEEA.